Reported below is one T cell receptor beta chain. Generated by immunoSEQ multiplex PCR, the TCRdb table keeps only in-frame clones and is missing some. The repertoire includes around 130,000 clones, about 94% of them detected once, and around 0.15% sits in the top ten. The data are from a study of OX40 agonist ivuxolimab in advanced cancers. Trimming removed 3 bases from V and 0 bases from J; junction bases left unmatched: 4. From germline, CDR1 is SGHNT and CDR2 YYREEE (reference sequence). CDR3 length equals 17 residues. The receptor was isolated from an adult with an advanced solid tumor such as melanoma, head and neck, liver or kidney cancer. Sequenced material: CD4+ or CD8+ T cells sorted from blood, taken in a trial of the OX40 agonist ivuxolimab. The chain uses TRBV5-4 and TRBJ1-3; 12 nucleotides align to TRBD1. CDR3 bases: TGTGCCAGCAGCTGGGACAGGGGGCAAGGCTCTGGAAACACCATATATTTT. As protein: CASSWDRGQGSGNTIYF.